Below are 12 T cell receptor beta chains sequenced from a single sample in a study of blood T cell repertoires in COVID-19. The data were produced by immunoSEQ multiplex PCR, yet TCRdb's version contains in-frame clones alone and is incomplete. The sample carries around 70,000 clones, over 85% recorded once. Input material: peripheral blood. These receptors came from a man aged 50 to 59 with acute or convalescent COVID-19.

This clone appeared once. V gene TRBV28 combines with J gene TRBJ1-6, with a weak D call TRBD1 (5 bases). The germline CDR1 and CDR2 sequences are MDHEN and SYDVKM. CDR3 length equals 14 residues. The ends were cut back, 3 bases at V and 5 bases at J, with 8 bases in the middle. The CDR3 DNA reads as TGTGCCAGCAGTTTTCGGACACATAATTCACCCCTCCACTTT. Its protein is CASSFRTHNSPLHF.

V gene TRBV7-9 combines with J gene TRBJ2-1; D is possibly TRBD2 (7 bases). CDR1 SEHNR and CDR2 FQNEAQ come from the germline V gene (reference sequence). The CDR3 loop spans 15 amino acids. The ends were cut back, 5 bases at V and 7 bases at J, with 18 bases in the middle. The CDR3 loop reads CASSLLGGAWNEQFF. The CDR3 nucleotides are TGTGCCAGCAGCCTCCTGGGGGGGGCTTGGAATGAGCAGTTCTTC.

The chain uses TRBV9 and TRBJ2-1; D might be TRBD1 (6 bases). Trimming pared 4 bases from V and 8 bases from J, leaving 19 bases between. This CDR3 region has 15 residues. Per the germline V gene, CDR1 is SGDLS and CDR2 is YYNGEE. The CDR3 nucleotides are TGTGCCAGCAGCCCTGACGGGTTACCAGGGGATGAGCAGTTCTTC. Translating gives CASSPDGLPGDEQFF.

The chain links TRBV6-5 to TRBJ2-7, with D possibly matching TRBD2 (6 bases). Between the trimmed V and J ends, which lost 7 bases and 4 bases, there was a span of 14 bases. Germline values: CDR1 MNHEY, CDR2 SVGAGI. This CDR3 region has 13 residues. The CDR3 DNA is TGTGCCAGCAATTCACATAGCGGATACGAGCAGTACTTC. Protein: CASNSHSGYEQYF.

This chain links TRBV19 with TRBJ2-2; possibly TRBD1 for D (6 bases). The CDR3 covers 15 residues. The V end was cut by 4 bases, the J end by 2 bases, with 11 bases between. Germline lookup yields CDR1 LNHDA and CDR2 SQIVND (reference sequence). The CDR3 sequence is CASSTPGHNTGELFF. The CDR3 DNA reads TGTGCCAGTAGTACCCCGGGACACAACACCGGGGAGCTGTTTTTT.

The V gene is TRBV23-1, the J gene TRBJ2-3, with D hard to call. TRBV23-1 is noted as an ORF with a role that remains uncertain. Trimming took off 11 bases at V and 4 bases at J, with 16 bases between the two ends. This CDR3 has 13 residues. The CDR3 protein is CAGPTGCADTQYF. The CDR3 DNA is TGCGCCGGCCCGACTGGGTGTGCAGATACGCAGTATTTT.

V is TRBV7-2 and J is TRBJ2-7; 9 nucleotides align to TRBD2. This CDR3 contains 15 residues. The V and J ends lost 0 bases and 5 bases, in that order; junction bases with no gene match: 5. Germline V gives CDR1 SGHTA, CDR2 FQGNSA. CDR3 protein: CASSLAGGGAHEQYV. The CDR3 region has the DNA TGTGCCAGCAGCTTAGCTGGCGGGGGGGCCCACGAGCAGTACGTC.

The CDR3: CASSLAGTGKRVKNIQYF. DNA of the CDR3: TGTGCCAGTAGTCTAGCCGGGACAGGGAAGCGGGTTAAAAACATTCAGTACTTC. V and J are TRBV19 and TRBJ2-4; 9 bases line up with TRBD1. The CDR3 is 18 amino acids. V was clipped by 5 bases and J by 4 bases; unmatched bases: 15. Germline V gives CDR1 LNHDA, CDR2 SQIVND (reference sequence). Complete variable domain (other parts from reference TRBV19 and TRBJ2-4): DGGITQSPKYLFRKEGQNVTLSCEQNLNHDAMYWYRQDPGQGLRLIYYSQIVNDFQKGDIAEGYSVSREKKESFPLTVTSAQKNPTAFYLCASSLAGTGKRVKNIQYFGAGTRLSVL.

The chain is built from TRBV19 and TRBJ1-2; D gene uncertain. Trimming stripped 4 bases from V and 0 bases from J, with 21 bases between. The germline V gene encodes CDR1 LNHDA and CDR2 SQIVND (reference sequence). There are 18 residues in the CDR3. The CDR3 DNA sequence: TGTGCCAGTAGTACAAGAGGGCGAACCGGGATAACTAACTATGGCTACACCTTC. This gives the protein CASSTRGRTGITNYGYTF.

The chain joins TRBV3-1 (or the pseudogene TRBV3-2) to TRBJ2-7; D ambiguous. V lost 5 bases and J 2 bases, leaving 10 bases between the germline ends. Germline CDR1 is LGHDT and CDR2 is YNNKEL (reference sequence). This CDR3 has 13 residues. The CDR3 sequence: CASSTQITYEQYF. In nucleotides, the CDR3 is TGTGCCAGCAGCACACAGATTACCTACGAGCAGTACTTC.

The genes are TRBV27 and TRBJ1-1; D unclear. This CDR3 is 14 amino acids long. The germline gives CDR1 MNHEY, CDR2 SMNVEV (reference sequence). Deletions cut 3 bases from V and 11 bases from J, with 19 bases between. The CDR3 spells CASSFGLYPTLAFF. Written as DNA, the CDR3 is TGTGCCAGCAGTTTCGGACTCTACCCGACGTTGGCTTTCTTT.

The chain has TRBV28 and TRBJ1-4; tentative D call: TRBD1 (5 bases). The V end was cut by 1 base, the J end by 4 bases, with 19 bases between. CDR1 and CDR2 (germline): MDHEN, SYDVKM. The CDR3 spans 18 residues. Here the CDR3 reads CASSLYPRRGGGNEKLFF. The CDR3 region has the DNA TGTGCCAGCAGTTTATACCCTAGACGTGGGGGGGGTAATGAAAAACTGTTTTTT.